A single sample is the source of the 18 T cell receptor beta chains below, sequenced in a study of T cell responses to AZD1222 COVID-19 vaccine (dated by TCRdb to the early 2020s). Libraries came from the immunoSEQ multiplex PCR assay. TCRdb mirrors the immuneACCESS table, restricted to in-frame sequences. Some clones are absent from its copies; in checked studies, under half trace to an unresolved V gene, and the reason for the others is unknown. The sample table holds 150,000 or so clones, of which 75% to 95% were seen once. Approximately 1.5% of the sample is in the top ten clones. This specimen's time point label, per the study, means: baseline before first vaccination. The sequencing here drew on peripheral blood, taken on day 0 of AZD1222 vaccination. The receptors here all came from an adult in good health.

V gene TRBV3-1 (or the pseudogene TRBV3-2) combines with J gene TRBJ2-2; D gene unclear. Germline V CDR1 and CDR2: LGHDT, YNNKEL (reference sequence). Trimming took 0 bases from V and 5 from J, leaving 7 bases between them. The CDR3 loop spans 14 amino acids. The DNA for the CDR3 is TGTGCCAGCAGCCAAGATAGCCCTACCGGGGAGCTGTTTTTT. Residues: CASSQDSPTGELFF.

The CDR3 DNA reads TGTGCCAGCAGTGAAGCGATTCAGGGACACGTCCCCTACGAGCAGTACTTC. Residues: CASSEAIQGHVPYEQYF. The rearrangement links TRBV6-1 to TRBJ2-7; the D gene is possibly TRBD1 (6 bases). V was cut by 0 bases and J by 2 bases, with 17 bases left in between. Germline V CDR1 and CDR2: MNHNS, SASEGT. The CDR3 spans 17 residues.

This clone was seen a single time. This rearrangement joins TRBV19 to TRBJ1-1, with D tentatively TRBD1 (5 bases). Trimming cost V 1 base and J 6 bases, with 12 bases left between them. Germline V lookup: CDR1 LNHDA, CDR2 SQIVND (reference sequence). CDR3 size: 14 residues. CDR3 region: CASSIVGGTAEAFF. The CDR3, as DNA: TGTGCCAGTAGTATAGTCGGGGGAACGGCTGAAGCTTTCTTT.

The rearrangement joins TRBV7-8 to TRBJ2-7, with 13 bases lining up with TRBD2. The CDR3 has 15 amino acids. The germline CDR1 and CDR2 sequences are SGHVS and FQNEAQ. The V and J ends lost 6 bases and 3 bases, in that order; junction bases with no gene match: 5. The CDR3 bases are TGTGCCAGCAGACCGGGGACTAGCGGGAACTACGAGCAGTACTTC. Translating gives CASRPGTSGNYEQYF.

This clone has only one observation. This sequence joins TRBV30 and TRBJ1-1, with D unresolved. This CDR3 contains 11 residues. Germline V gene sequence: CDR1 GTSNPN, CDR2 SVGIG (reference sequence). Trimming removed 0 bases at V and 13 bases at J, with 12 bases between. The CDR3 DNA reads as TGTGCCTGGAGTGTAGCTGGGTATGGTTTCTTT. Translating it yields CAWSVAGYGFF.

The chain recombines TRBV9 with TRBJ2-3; 7 nucleotides match TRBD2. CDR1 is SGDLS, CDR2 YYNGEE, per germline. The V segment lost 4 bases and the J segment 4 bases; nucleotides outside the gene matches: 9. The CDR3 totals 15 residues. CDR3 sequence reads: CASSTRPSGADTQYF. For the CDR3, the DNA is TGTGCCAGCAGCACCAGACCGAGCGGGGCAGATACGCAGTATTTT.

V gene TRBV25-1 combines with J gene TRBJ1-2; D possibly corresponds to TRBD1 (5 bases). V lost 4 bases and J 4 bases, leaving 10 bases between the germline ends. The CDR3 has 13 amino acids. Germline CDR1 is MGHDK and CDR2 is SYGVNS. CDR3 region: CASSALDSYGYTF. In nucleotides, the CDR3 is TGTGCCAGCAGTGCCCTAGACAGCTATGGCTACACCTTC.

CDR3 sequence: CASSLASRYEQYF. As DNA, the CDR3 is TGTGCCAGCAGTTTAGCGTCCCGCTACGAGCAGTACTTC. V gene TRBV27 combines with J gene TRBJ2-7; D is uncertain. The CDR3 totals 13 residues. CDR1 MNHEY and CDR2 SMNVEV come from the germline V gene (reference sequence). The V gene lost 2 bases and the J gene lost 3 bases, with 8 bases spanning the gap.

The CDR3 sequence is CASSKSDTSSSYNEQFF. The CDR3 region has the DNA TGTGCCAGCAGCAAGTCGGACACCTCGAGCTCCTACAATGAGCAGTTCTTC. The chain is built from TRBV21-1 and TRBJ2-1; the table's D call of TRBD1 was not tested on the DNA. TRBV21-1 is described as a pseudogene. CDR3 length: 17 amino acids.

This rearrangement joins TRBV6-1 to TRBJ1-2, with 11 bases that match TRBD1. CDR1 and CDR2 from the germline V gene are MNHNS and SASEGT. The J segment lost 8 bases and the V segment lost 2 bases, leaving 1 base of the junction unmatched. This CDR3 spans 13 amino acids. The CDR3 sequence: CASSERTGGGYTF. The CDR3 DNA reads TGTGCCAGCAGTGAACGGACAGGGGGCGGCTACACCTTC.

This chain connects TRBV7-3 to TRBJ1-2; 8 bases are shared with TRBD1. The V segment lost 5 bases and the J segment 7 bases; nucleotides outside the gene matches: 6. The CDR3 has 13 residues. Germline V gene sequence: CDR1 SGHTA, CDR2 FQGTGA. CDR3 nucleotides: TGTGCCAGCAGCCTGCAGGGGGCTGGTGGCTACACCTTC. Encoded protein: CASSLQGAGGYTF.

Details on this clone: The sample contains more than one DNA sequence encoding this CDR3. V gene TRBV7-9 combines with J gene TRBJ2-5; D is possibly TRBD1 (6 bases). With 0 bases removed from V and 4 bases from J, the gap between germline ends came to 6 bases. The CDR3 extends over 13 amino acids. Germline CDR1 SEHNR, CDR2 FQNEAQ (reference sequence). The CDR3 reads CASSLAGGETQYF. In DNA, the CDR3 is TGTGCCAGCAGCTTAGCAGGGGGAGAGACCCAGTACTTC. Looking up the rest from reference TRBV7-9 and TRBJ2-5 gives the full variable domain: DTGVSQNPRHKITKRGQNVTFRCDPISEHNRLYWYRQTLGQGPEFLTYFQNEAQLEKSRLLSDRFSAERPKGSFSTLEIQRTEQGDSAMYLCASSLAGGETQYFGPGTRLLVL.

The chain joins TRBV14 to TRBJ2-7, with 7 bases aligning to TRBD1. Germline CDR1 is SGHDN and CDR2 is FVKESK. V trimming: 4 bases; J trimming: 3 bases; junction bases outside the gene matches: 6. This CDR3 spans 14 amino acids. Written as DNA, the CDR3 is TGTGCCAGCAGCCCAGGGACAGCATACTACGAGCAGTACTTC. This gives the protein CASSPGTAYYEQYF.

This clone was observed a single time. V usage is TRBV4-2 and J usage is TRBJ1-5, with a possible D match to TRBD1 (5 bases). The CDR3 contains 15 residues. Germline V CDR1 and CDR2: LGHNA, YNFKEQ. V lost 1 base and J 2 bases, leaving 9 bases between the germline ends. CDR3: CASSQAQGRNQPQHF. As DNA, the CDR3 is TGTGCCAGCAGCCAAGCCCAGGGTCGCAATCAGCCCCAGCATTTT.

This chain links TRBV4-3 with TRBJ2-1, with D possibly being TRBD1 or TRBD2 (5 bases each). Germline V CDR1 and CDR2: LGHNA, YSLEER. V lost 0 bases to trimming and J lost 4 bases, with 13 bases between them. The CDR3 runs to 16 residues. The CDR3 spells CASSQDSGDLYNEQFF. CDR3 in DNA: TGCGCCAGCAGCCAAGATTCCGGGGACCTTTACAATGAGCAGTTCTTC.

The rearrangement uses TRBV7-9 and TRBJ1-6, with D unclear. V lost 5 bases and J lost 9, with 11 bases in between. Germline lookup yields CDR1 SEHNR and CDR2 FQNEAQ (reference sequence). This CDR3 contains 13 residues. The CDR3 is CASSASSSSPLHF. The CDR3 bases are TGTGCCAGCAGCGCCTCGTCCTCTTCACCCCTCCACTTT. Looking up the rest from reference TRBV7-9 and TRBJ1-6 gives the full variable domain: DTGVSQNPRHKITKRGQNVTFRCDPISEHNRLYWYRQTLGQGPEFLTYFQNEAQLEKSRLLSDRFSAERPKGSFSTLEIQRTEQGDSAMYLCASSASSSSPLHFGNGTRLTVT.

In nucleotides, the CDR3 is TGCGCCAGCAGCCCACCCGCCGAGGATACGCAGTATTTT. This translates into CASSPPAEDTQYF. V gene TRBV5-1 combines with J gene TRBJ2-3; D unresolved. Trimming removed 4 bases from V and 6 bases from J, with 12 bases in between. CDR1 is SGHRS and CDR2 is YFSETQ in the germline V gene. CDR3 size: 13 residues.

The CDR3 is CASSLGDREMNEQFF. Written as DNA, the CDR3 is TGTGCCAGCAGCTTGGGAGACCGGGAAATGAATGAGCAGTTCTTC. The V and J genes are TRBV7-8 and TRBJ2-1; TRBD2 is a possible D gene (5 bases). Germline assignment: CDR1 SGHVS and CDR2 FQNEAQ. There are 15 residues in the CDR3. The germline V and J ends were trimmed by 3 bases and 7 bases, with 16 bases remaining between them.